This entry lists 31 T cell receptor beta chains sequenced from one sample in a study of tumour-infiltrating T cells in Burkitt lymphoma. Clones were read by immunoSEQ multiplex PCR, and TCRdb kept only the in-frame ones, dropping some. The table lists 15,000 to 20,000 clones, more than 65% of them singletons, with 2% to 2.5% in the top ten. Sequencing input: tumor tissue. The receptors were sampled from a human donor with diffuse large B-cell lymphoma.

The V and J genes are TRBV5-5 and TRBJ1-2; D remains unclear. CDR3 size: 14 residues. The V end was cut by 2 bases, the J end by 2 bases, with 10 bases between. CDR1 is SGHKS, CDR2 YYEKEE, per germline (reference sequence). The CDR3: CASSFADGNYGYTF. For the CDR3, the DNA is TGTGCCAGCAGCTTCGCCGACGGGAACTATGGCTACACCTTC.

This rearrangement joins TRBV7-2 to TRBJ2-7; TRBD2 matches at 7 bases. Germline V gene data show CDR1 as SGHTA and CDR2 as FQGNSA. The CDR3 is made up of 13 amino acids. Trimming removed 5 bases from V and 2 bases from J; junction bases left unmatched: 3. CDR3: CASSPGGTYEQYF. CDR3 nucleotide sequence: TGTGCCAGCAGCCCCGGGGGGACCTACGAGCAGTACTTC.

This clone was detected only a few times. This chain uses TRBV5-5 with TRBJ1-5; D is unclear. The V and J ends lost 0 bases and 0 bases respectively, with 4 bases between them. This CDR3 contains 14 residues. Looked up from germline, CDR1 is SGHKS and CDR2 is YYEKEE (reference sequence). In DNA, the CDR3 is TGTGCCAGCAGCTTGGGACTTAGCAATCAGCCCCAGCATTTT. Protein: CASSLGLSNQPQHF.

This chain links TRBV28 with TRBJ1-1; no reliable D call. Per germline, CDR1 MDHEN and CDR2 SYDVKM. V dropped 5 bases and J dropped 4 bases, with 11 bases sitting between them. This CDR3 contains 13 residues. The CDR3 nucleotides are TGTGCCAGCAGTCCCACAAGAGGCACTGAAGCTTTCTTT. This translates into CASSPTRGTEAFF.

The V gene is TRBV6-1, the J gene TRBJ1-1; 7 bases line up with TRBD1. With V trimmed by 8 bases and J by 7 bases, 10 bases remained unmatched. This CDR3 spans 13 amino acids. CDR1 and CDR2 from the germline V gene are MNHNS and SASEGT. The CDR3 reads CASDKANRGEAFF. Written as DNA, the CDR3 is TGTGCCAGCGACAAAGCCAACAGGGGTGAAGCTTTCTTT.

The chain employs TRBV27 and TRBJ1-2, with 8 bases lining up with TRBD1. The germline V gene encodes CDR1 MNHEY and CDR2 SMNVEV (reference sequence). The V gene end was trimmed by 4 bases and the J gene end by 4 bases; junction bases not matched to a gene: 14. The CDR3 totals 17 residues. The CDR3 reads CASSSGTGGRRPYGYTF. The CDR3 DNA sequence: TGTGCCAGCAGTTCCGGCACAGGGGGGCGCAGGCCCTATGGCTACACCTTC.

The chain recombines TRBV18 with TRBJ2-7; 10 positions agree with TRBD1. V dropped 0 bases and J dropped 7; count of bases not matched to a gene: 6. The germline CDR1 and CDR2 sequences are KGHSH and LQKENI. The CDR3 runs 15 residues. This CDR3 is CASSPPRQGAREQYF. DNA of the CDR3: TGTGCCAGCTCACCACCGCGACAGGGGGCGAGGGAGCAGTACTTC.

The CDR3: CASSLKILSTDTQYF. The CDR3 nucleotides read TGTGCCAGCAGCTTGAAAATACTCAGCACAGATACGCAGTATTTT. The chain recombines TRBV5-6 with TRBJ2-3; D unresolved. V was cut by 1 base and J by 0 bases, with 9 bases left in between. The CDR3 loop spans 15 amino acids. The V gene's germline CDR1 is SGHDT and CDR2 YYEEEE.

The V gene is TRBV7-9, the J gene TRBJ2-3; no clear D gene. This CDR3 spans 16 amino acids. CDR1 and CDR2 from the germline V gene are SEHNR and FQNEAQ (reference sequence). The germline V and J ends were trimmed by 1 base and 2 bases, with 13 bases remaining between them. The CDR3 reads CASSLETQVDTDTQYF. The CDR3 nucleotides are TGTGCCAGCAGCTTAGAAACCCAGGTGGACACAGATACGCAGTATTTT.

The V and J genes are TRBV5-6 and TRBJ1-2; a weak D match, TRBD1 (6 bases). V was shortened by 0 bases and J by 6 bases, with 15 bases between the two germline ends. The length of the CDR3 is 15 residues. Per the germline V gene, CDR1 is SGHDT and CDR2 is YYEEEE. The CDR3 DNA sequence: TGTGCCAGCAGCTTGGATCCGGGGGCTGTCGATGGCTACACCTTC. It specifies CASSLDPGAVDGYTF.

CDR3 region: CASSLTSGPINEQFF. DNA for the CDR3: TGTGCCAGCAGCCTGACTAGCGGGCCCATCAATGAGCAGTTCTTC. V usage is TRBV11-2 and J usage is TRBJ2-1, with TRBD2 identical over 10 bases. This CDR3 has 15 residues. The V and J ends lost 5 bases and 6 bases, in that order; junction bases with no gene match: 7. Germline lookup yields CDR1 SGHAT and CDR2 FQNNGV.

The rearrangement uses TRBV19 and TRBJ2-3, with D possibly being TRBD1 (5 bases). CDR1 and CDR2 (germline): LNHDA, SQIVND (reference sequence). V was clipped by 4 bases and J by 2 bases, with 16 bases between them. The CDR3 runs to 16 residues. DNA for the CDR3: TGTGCCAGTAGTAATCCAGTATCGACAGTCACAGATACGCAGTATTTT. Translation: CASSNPVSTVTDTQYF.

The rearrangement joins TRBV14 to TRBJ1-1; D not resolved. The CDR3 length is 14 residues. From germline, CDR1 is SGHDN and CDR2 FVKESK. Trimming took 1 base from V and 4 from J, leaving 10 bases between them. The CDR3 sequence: CASSQALVGTEAFF. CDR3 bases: TGTGCCAGCAGCCAAGCCCTGGTGGGCACTGAAGCTTTCTTT.

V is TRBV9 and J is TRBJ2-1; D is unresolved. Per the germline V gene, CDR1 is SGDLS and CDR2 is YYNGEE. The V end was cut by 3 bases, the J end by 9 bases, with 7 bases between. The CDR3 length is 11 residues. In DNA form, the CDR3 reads TGTGCCAGCAGCGGCTGGGCTGAGCAGTTCTTC. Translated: CASSGWAEQFF.

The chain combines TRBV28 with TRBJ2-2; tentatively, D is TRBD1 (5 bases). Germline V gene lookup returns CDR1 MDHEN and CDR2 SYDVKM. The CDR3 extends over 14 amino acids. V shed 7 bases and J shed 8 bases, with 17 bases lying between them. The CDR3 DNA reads TGTGCCAGCACCCTCCCAGGGTATTCAGGGGAGCTGTTTTTT. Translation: CASTLPGYSGELFF.

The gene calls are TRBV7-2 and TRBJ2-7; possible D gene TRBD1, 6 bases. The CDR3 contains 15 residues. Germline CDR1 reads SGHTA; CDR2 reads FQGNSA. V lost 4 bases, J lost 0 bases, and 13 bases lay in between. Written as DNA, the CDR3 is TGTGCCAGCAGCTCGACCGGGACAAGCTCCTACGAGCAGTACTTC. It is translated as CASSSTGTSSYEQYF.

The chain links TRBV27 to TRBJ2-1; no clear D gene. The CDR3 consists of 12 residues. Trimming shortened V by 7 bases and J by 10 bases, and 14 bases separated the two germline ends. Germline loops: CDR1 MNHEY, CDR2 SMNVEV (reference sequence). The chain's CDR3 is CASKRLGDEQFF. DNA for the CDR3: TGTGCCAGCAAAAGGCTAGGAGACGAGCAGTTCTTC.

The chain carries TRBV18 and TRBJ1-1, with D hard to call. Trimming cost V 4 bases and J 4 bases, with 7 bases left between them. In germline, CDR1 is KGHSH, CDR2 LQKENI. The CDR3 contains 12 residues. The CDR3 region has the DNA TGTGCCAGCTCACTTGGGGTCACTGAAGCTTTCTTT. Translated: CASSLGVTEAFF.

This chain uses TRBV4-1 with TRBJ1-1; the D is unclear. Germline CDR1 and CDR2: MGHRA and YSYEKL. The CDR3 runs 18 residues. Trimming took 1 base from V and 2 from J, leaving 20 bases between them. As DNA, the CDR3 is TGCGCCAGCAGCCAAGTCTATGTGGGGATTGACCTCAACACTGAAGCTTTCTTT. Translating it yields CASSQVYVGIDLNTEAFF.

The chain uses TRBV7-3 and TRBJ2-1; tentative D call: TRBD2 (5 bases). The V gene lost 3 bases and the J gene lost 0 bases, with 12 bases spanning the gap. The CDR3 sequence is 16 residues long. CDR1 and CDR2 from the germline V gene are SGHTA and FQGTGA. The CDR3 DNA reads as TGTGCCAGCAGCTTGAGCGGCGATAGCTCCTACAATGAGCAGTTCTTC. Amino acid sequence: CASSLSGDSSYNEQFF.

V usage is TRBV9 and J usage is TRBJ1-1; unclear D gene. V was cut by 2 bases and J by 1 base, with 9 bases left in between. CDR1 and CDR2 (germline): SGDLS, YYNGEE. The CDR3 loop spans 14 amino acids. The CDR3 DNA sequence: TGTGCCAGCAGCGTGCTCGCTGCGAACACTGAAGCTTTCTTT. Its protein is CASSVLAANTEAFF.

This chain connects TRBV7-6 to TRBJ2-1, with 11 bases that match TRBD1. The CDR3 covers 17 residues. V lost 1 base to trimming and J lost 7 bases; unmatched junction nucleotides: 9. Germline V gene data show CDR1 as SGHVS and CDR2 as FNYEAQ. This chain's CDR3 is CASSLGVGQGDGNEQFF. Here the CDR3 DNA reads TGTGCCAGCAGCTTAGGCGTGGGACAGGGGGATGGGAATGAGCAGTTCTTC.

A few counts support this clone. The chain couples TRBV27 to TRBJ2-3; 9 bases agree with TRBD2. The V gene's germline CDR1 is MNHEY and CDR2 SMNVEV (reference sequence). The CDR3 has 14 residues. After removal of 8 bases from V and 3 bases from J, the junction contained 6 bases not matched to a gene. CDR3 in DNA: TGTGCCAGCGGTAGCGGGAGTAGTACAGATACGCAGTATTTT. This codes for CASGSGSSTDTQYF.

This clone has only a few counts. CDR3 residues: CASSLDGELFF. CDR3 coding DNA: TGCGCCAGCAGCTTGGACGGGGAGCTGTTTTTT. The chain joins TRBV5-1 to TRBJ2-2; unclear D gene. Trimming stripped 0 bases from V and 7 bases from J, with 1 base between. CDR3 length: 11 amino acids. Germline V gives CDR1 SGHRS, CDR2 YFSETQ.

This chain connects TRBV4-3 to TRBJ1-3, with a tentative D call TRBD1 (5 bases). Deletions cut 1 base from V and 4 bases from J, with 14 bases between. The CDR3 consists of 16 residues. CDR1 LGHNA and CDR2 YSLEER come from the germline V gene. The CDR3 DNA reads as TGCGCCAGCAGCCAAGGGGGGGGTTTTGAAGGAAACACCATATATTTT. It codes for CASSQGGGFEGNTIYF.

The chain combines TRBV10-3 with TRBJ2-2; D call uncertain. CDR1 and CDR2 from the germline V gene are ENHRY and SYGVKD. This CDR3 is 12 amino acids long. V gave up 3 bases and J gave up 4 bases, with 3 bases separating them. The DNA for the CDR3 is TGTGCCATCAGTGAAGTCACCGGGGAGCTGTTTTTT. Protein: CAISEVTGELFF.

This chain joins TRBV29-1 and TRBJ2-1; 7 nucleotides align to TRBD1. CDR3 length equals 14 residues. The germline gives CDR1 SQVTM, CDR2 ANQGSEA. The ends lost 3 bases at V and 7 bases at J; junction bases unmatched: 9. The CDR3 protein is CSVEWTMTGNEQFF. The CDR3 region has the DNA TGCAGCGTTGAGTGGACAATGACAGGGAATGAGCAGTTCTTC.

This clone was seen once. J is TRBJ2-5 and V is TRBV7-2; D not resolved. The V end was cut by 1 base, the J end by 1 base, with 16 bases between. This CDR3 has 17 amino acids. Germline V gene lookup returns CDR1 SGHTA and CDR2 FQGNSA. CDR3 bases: TGTGCCAGCAGCTTAGTTCGGGTCCTTATCCCCCAAGAGACCCAGTACTTC. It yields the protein CASSLVRVLIPQETQYF.

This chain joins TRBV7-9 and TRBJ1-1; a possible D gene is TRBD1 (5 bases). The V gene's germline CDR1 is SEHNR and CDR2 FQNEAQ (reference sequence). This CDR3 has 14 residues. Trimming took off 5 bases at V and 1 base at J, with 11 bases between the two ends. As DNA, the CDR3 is TGTGCCAGCAGCCCGGGACCGACGAACACTGAAGCTTTCTTT. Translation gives CASSPGPTNTEAFF.

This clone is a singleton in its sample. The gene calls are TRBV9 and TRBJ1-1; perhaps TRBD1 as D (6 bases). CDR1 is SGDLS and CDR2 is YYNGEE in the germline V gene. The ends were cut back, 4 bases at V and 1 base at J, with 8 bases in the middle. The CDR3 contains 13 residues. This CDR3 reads CASSLQGNTEAFF. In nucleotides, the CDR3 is TGTGCCAGCAGCCTACAGGGGAACACTGAAGCTTTCTTT.

The DNA for the CDR3 is TGTGCCAGTAGTATTTTTAACGCAGGCCTCTATGGCTACACCTTC. Protein sequence: CASSIFNAGLYGYTF. The V gene is TRBV19, the J gene TRBJ1-2; D is undetermined. The germline V gene has CDR1 LNHDA and CDR2 SQIVND (reference sequence). The CDR3 contains 15 residues. Trimming stripped 3 bases from V and 4 bases from J, with 15 bases between.